This TCR beta chain comes out of a study of CD8+ T cells in alopecia areata. Background on the study: Each day, treated patients took oral tofacitinib twice, at 5 to 10 mg per dose. Study-level points and caveats: Elevated clonality characterized lesional scalp relative to normal scalp, particularly in alopecia totalis/universalis. Scalp data also include sequences from resident alphabeta T cells of normal skin.

Germline V CDR1 and CDR2: SQVTM, ANQGSEA. Trimming removed 3 bases from V and 0 bases from J, with 11 bases in between. The CDR3 extends over 14 amino acids. Investigators isolated RNA and reverse transcribed it into cDNA to act as the sequencing template. The assay was immunoSEQ multiplex PCR, and TCRdb's table has in-frame clones only and misses some. The sample consists of over 120,000 clones, roughly 61% of them appearing once. As regards this clone: Its antigen is not identified.

Peripheral blood samples and lesional scalp punch biopsies were obtained from alopecia areata patients. The sample was CD4+ T cells sorted from blood, taken at week 0. The rearrangement uses TRBV29-1 and TRBJ1-1; D is undetermined. This TCR came from a human donor with alopecia areata. The chain's CDR3 is CSVDGSSMNTEAFF. Written as DNA, the CDR3 is TGCAGCGTTGATGGGAGTAGCATGAACACTGAAGCTTTCTTT.